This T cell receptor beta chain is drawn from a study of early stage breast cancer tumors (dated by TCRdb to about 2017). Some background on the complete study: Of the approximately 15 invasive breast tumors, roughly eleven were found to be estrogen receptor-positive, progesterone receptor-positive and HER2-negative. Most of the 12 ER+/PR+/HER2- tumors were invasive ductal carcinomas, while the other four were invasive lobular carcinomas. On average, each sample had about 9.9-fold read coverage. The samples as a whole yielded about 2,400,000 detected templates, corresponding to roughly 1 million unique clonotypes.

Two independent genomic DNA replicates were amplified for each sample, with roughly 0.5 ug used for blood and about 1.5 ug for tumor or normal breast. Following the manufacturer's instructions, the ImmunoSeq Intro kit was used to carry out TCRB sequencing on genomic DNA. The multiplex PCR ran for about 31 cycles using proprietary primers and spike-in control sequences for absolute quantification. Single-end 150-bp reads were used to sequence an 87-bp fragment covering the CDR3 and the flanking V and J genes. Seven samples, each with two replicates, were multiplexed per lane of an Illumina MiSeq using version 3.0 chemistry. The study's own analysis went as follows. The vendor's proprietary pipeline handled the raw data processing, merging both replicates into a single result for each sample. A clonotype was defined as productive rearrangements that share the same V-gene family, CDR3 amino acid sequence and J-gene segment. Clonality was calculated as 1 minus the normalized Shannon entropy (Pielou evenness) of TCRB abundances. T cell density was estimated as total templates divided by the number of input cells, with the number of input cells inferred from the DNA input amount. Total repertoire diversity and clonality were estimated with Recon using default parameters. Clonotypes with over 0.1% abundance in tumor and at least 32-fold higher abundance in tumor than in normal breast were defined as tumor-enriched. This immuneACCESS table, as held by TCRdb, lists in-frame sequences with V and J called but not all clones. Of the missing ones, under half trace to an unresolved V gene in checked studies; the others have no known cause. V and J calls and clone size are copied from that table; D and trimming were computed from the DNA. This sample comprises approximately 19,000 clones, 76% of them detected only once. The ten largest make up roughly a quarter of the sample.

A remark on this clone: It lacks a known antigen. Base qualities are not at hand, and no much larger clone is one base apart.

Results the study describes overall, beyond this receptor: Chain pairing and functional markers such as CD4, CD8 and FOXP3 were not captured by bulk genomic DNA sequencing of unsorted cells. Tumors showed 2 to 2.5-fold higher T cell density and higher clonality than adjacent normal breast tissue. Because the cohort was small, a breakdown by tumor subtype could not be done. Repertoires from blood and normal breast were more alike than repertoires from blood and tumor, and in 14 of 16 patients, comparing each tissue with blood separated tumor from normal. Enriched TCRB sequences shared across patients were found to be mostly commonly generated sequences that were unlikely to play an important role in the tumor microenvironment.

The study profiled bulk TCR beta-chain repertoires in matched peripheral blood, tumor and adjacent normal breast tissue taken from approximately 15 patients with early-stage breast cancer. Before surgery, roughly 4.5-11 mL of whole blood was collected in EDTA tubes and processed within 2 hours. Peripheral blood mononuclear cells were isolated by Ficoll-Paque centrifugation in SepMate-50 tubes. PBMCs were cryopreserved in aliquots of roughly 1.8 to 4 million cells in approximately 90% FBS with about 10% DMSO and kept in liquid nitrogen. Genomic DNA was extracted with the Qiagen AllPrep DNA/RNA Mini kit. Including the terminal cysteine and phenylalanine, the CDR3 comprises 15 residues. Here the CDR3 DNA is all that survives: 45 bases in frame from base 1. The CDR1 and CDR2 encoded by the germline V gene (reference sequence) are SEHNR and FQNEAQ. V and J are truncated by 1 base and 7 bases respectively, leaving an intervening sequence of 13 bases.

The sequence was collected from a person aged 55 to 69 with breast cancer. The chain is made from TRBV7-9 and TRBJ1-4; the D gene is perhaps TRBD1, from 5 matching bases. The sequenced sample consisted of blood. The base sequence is TGTGCCAGCAGCTTAGGGGCAGGGCATCGTGAAAAACTGTTTTTT. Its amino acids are CASSLGAGHREKLFF.